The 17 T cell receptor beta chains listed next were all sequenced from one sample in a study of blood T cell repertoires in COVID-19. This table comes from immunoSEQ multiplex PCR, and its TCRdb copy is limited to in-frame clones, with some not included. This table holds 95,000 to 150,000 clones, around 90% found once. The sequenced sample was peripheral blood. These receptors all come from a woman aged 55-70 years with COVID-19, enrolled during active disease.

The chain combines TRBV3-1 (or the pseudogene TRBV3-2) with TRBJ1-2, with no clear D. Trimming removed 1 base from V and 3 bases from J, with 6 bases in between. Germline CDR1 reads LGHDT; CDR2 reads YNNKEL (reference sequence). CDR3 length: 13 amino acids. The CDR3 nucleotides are TGTGCCAGCAGCCAAGTCACGGACTATGGCTACACCTTC. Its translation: CASSQVTDYGYTF.

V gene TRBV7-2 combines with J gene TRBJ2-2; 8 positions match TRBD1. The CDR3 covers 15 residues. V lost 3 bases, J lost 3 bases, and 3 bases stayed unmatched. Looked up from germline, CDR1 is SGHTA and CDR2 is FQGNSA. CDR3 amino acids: CASSFLTGDTGELFF. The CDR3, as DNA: TGTGCCAGCAGCTTCCTGACAGGGGACACCGGGGAGCTGTTTTTT.

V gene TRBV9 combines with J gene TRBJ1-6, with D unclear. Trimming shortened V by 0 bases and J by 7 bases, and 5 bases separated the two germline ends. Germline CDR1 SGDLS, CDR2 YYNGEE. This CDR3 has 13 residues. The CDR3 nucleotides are TGTGCCAGCAGCGTAGCAGAAAATTCACCCCTCCACTTT. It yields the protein CASSVAENSPLHF.

The DNA of the CDR3 is TGTGCCAGCAGCTCGCAGGGGGCGGACTATGGCTACACCTTC. Amino acids: CASSSQGADYGYTF. The rearrangement links TRBV27 to TRBJ1-2, with 8 bases aligning to TRBD1. The germline V gene has CDR1 MNHEY and CDR2 SMNVEV (reference sequence). The V and J ends lost 6 bases and 3 bases, in that order; junction bases with no gene match: 6. There are 14 residues in the CDR3.

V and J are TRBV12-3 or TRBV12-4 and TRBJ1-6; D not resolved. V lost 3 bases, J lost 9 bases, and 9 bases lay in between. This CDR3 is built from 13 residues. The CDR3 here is CASSFRATSPLHF. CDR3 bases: TGTGCCAGCAGTTTTCGCGCCACTTCACCCCTCCACTTT.

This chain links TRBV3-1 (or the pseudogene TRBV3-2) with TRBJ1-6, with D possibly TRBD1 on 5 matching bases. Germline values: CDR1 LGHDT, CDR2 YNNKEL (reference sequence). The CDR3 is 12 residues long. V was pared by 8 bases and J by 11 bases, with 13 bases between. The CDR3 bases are TGTGCCAGCGGGGGACTAGGGACACCCCTCCACTTT. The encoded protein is CASGGLGTPLHF.

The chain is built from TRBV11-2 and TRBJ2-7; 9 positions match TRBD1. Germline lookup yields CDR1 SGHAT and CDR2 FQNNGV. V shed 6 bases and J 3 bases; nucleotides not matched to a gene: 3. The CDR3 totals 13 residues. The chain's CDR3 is CASSGQGSYEQYF. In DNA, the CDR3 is TGTGCCAGCAGTGGACAGGGGAGCTACGAGCAGTACTTC.

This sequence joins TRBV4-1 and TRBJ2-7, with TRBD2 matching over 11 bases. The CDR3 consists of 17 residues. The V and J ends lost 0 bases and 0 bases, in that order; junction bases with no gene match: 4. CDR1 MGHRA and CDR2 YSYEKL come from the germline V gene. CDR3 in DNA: TGCGCCAGCAGCCAAGAGGGACTAGCGGACAGCTCCTACGAGCAGTACTTC. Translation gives CASSQEGLADSSYEQYF.

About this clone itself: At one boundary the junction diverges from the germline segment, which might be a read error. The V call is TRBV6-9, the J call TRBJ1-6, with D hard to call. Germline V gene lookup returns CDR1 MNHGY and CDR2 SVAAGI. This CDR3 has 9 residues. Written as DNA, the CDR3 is TGTGCCAGCAGTTATCCTGTCCTCTTT. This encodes CASSYPVLF.

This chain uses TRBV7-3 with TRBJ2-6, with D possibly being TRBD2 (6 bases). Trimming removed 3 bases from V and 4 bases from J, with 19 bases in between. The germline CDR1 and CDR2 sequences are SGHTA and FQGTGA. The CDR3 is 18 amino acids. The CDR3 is CASSLIRRGARGANVLTF. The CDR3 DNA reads TGTGCCAGCAGCTTGATTCGGCGGGGTGCTCGAGGGGCCAACGTCCTGACTTTC.

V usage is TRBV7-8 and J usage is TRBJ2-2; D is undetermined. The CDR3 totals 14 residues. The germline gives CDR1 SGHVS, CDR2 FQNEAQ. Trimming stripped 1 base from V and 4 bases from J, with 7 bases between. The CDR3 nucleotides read TGTGCCAGCAGCTTAGATAGCATCACCGGGGAGCTGTTTTTT. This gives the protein CASSLDSITGELFF.

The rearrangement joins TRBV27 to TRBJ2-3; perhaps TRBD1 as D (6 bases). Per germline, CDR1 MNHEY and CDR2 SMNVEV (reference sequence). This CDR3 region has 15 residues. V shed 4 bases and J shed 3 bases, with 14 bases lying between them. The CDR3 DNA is TGTGCCAGCAGTTCATGGACAGACAGGACAGATACGCAGTATTTT. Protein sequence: CASSSWTDRTDTQYF.

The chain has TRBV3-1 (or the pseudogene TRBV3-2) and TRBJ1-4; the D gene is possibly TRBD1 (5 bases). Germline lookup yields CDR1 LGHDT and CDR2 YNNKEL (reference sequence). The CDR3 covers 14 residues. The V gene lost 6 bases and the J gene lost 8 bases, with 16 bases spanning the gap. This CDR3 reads CASSRGTTGEKLFF. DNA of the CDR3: TGTGCCAGCAGTCGCGGGACGACCGGAGAAAAACTGTTTTTT.

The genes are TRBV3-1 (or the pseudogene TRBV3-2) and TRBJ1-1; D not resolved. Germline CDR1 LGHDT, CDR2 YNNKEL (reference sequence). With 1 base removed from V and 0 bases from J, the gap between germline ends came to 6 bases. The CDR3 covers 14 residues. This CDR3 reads CASSQGTLNTEAFF. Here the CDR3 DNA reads TGTGCCAGCAGCCAAGGGACTCTGAACACTGAAGCTTTCTTT.

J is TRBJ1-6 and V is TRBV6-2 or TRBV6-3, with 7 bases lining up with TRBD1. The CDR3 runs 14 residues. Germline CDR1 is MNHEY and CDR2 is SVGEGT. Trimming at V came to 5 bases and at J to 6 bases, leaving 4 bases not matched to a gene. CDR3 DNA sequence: TGTGCCAGCAGTCAGGGGACAGCTAATTCACCCCTCCACTTT. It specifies CASSQGTANSPLHF.

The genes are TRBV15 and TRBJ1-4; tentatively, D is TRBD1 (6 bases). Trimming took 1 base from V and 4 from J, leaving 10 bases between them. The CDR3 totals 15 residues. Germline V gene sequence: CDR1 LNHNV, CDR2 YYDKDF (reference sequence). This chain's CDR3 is CATSRGGQFNEKLFF. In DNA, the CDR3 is TGTGCCACCAGCAGAGGGGGACAATTTAATGAAAAACTGTTTTTT.

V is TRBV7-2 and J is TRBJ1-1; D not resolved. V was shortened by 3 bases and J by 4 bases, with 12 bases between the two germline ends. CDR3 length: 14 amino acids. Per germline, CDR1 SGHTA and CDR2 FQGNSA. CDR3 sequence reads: CASSLNREGTEAFF. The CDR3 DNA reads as TGTGCCAGCAGCTTGAATCGAGAGGGCACTGAAGCTTTCTTT. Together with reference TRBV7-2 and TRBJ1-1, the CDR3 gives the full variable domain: GAGVSQSPSNKVTEKGKDVELRCDPISGHTALYWYRQSLGQGLEFLIYFQGNSAPDKSGLPSDRFSAERTGGSVSTLTIQRTQQEDSAVYLCASSLNREGTEAFFGQGTRLTVV.